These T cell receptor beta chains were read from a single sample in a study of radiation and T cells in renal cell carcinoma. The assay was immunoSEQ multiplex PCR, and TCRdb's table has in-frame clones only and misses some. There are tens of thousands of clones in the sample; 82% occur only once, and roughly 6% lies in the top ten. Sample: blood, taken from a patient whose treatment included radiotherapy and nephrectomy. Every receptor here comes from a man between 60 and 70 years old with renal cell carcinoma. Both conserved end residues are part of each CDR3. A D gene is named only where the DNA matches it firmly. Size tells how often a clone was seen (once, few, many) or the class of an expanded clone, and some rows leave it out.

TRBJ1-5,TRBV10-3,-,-,CAISLDRINQPQHF,TGTGCCATCAGTTTGGACAGAATAAATCAGCCCCAGCATTTT
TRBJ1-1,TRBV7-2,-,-,CASSLGSPNTEAFF,TGTGCCAGCAGCTTAGGCAGTCCGAACACTGAAGCTTTCTTT
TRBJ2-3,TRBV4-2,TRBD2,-,CASSQEAPSGRVGSTDTQYF,TGTGCCAGCAGCCAAGAAGCCCCCAGCGGGAGGGTAGGAAGCACAGATACGCAGTATTTT
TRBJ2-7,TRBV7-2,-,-,CASTLAPGNSYEQYF,TGTGCCAGCACCTTAGCCCCGGGAAACTCCTACGAGCAGTACTTC
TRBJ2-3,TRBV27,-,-,CASSLRLLTDTQYF,TGTGCCAGCAGTTTAAGGTTGCTAACAGATACGCAGTATTTT
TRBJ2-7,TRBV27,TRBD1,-,CASSSTGEYEQYF,TGTGCCAGCAGTTCGACAGGGGAGTACGAGCAGTACTTC
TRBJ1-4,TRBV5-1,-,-,CASSRDGPTNEKLFF,TGCGCCAGCAGCAGGGACGGTCCAACTAATGAAAAACTGTTTTTT
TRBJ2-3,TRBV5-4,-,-,CASSSKDSTDTQYF,TGTGCCAGCAGCTCGAAGGACTCGACAGATACGCAGTATTTT
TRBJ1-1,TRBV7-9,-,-,CASSLGGTLGLNTEAFF,TGTGCCAGCAGCTTAGGAGGCACGTTGGGCCTGAACACTGAAGCTTTCTTT
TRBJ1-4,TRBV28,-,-,CASSTSWQAKREKLFF,TGTGCCAGCAGCACCTCTTGGCAGGCAAAGCGTGAAAAACTGTTTTTT
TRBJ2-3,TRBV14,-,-,CASSQGLPQSGTDTQYF,TGTGCCAGCAGCCAAGGACTACCCCAAAGCGGTACAGATACGCAGTATTTT
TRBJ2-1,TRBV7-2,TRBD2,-,CASSFQRDYEQFF,TGTGCCAGCAGCTTCCAGCGGGACTATGAGCAGTTCTTC
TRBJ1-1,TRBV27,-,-,CASSLSRAGTEAFF,TGTGCCAGCAGTTTATCCCGGGCGGGGACTGAAGCTTTCTTT
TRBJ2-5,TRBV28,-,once,CASSLSSGPGVGAETQYF,TGTGCCAGCAGTTTAAGTTCGGGACCGGGGGTCGGTGCAGAGACCCAGTACTTC
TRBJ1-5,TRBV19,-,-,CASSITGSNQPQHF,TGTGCCAGTAGTATTACGGGTAGCAATCAGCCCCAGCATTTT
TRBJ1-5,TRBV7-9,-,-,CASSFGPDQPQHF,TGTGCCAGCAGCTTTGGTCCAGATCAGCCCCAGCATTTT
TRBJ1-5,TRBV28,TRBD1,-,CASSPLTGYSNQPQHF,TGTGCCAGCAGTCCCCTGACAGGGTATAGCAATCAGCCCCAGCATTTT
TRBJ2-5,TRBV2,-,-,CASKGPIGGTQYF,TGTGCCAGCAAGGGACCTATTGGGGGGACCCAGTACTTC
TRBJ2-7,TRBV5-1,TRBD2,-,CASSRSGRLDEQYF,TGCGCCAGCAGCCGGAGCGGGAGGCTCGACGAGCAGTACTTC
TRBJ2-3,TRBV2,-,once,CASSERPDKGGQYF,TGTGCCAGCAGTGAAAGGCCCGATAAAGGGGGGCAGTATTTT
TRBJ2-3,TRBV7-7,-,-,CASSLGGRGTDTQYF,TGTGCCAGCAGCTTAGGGGGAAGGGGCACAGATACGCAGTATTTT
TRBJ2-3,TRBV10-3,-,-,CAISVGDGASTDTQYF,TGTGCCATCAGTGTGGGGGATGGGGCAAGCACAGATACGCAGTATTTT
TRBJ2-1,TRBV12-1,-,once,CASSSKRDLRNEQFF,TGTGCCAGCAGCTCTAAGCGGGATCTGAGGAATGAGCAGTTCTTC
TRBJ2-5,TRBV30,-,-,CAWSVGGLAETQYF,TGTGCCTGGAGTGTAGGAGGGTTGGCAGAGACCCAGTACTTC
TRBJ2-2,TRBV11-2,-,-,CASSLLTGAGSGELFF,TGTGCCAGCAGCTTACTAACCGGGGCAGGGTCCGGGGAGCTGTTTTTT
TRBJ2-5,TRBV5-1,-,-,CASSLATGEFIGTQYF,TGCGCCAGCAGCTTGGCCACGGGAGAGTTTATCGGGACCCAGTACTTC
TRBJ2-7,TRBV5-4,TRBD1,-,CASSLRTGPSDEQYF,TGTGCCAGCAGCTTGAGGACAGGGCCCTCCGACGAGCAGTACTTC
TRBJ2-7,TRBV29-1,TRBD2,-,CSVVVAGSLSEQYF,TGCAGCGTTGTAGTAGCGGGATCGTTGTCCGAGCAGTACTTC
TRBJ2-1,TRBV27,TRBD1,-,CASSTGGRQFF,TGTGCCAGCAGTACAGGGGGTCGGCAGTTCTTC
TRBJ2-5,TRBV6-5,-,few,CASSSQKTQYF,TGTGCCAGCAGTTCCCAAAAGACCCAGTACTTC
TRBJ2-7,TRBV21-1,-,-,CASSKADARTGDSYEQYF,TGTGCCAGCAGCAAAGCCGATGCCCGGACAGGGGACTCCTACGAGCAGTACTTC
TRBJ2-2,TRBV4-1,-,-,CASSQDRASLGRGDGELFF,TGCGCCAGCAGCCAAGATAGAGCGTCCCTCGGCCGGGGTGATGGGGAGCTGTTTTTT
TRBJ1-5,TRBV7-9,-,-,CASSRDKDGNQPQHF,TGTGCCAGCAGCAGGGACAAGGATGGCAATCAGCCCCAGCATTTT
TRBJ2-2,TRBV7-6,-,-,CASSSMRGTGELFF,TGTGCCAGCAGCTCGATGAGGGGCACCGGGGAGCTGTTTTTT
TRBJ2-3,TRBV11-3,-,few,CASSLHTDTQYF,TGTGCCAGCAGCTTACACACAGATACGCAGTATTTT
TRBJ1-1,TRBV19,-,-,CASSIGDSEAFF,TGTGCCAGTAGTATAGGGGACTCTGAAGCTTTCTTT
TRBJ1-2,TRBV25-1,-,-,CASSRGGFYGYTF,TGTGCCAGCAGCCGGGGGGGGTTCTATGGCTACACCTTC
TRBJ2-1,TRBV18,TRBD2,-,CASSPGTSGYNEQFF,TGTGCCAGCTCACCCGGGACTAGCGGCTACAATGAGCAGTTCTTC
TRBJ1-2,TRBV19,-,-,CASTMNGEYGYTF,TGTGCCAGTACCATGAACGGGGAATATGGCTACACCTTC
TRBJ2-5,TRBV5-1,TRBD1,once,CASSLAPGTGSIPETQYF,TGCGCCAGCAGCTTGGCCCCCGGGACAGGGAGTATTCCGGAGACCCAGTACTTC
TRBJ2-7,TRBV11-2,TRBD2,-,CASSVMRTSGTSYEQYF,TGTGCCAGCAGCGTGATGAGGACTAGCGGGACCTCCTACGAGCAGTACTTC
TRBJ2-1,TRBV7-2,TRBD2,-,CASSLVGRVIYNEQFF,TGTGCCAGCAGCTTAGTTGGGAGGGTAATCTACAATGAGCAGTTCTTC
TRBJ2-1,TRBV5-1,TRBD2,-,CASSRGLAGGPTLRNEQFF,TGCGCCAGCAGCCGGGGACTAGCGGGAGGGCCAACCCTCCGGAATGAGCAGTTCTTC
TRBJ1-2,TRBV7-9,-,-,CASSFTSGGYTF,TGTGCCAGCAGCTTTACTTCGGGGGGCTACACCTTC
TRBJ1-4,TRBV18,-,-,CASSPDRTNEKLFF,TGTGCCAGCTCACCGGACAGAACTAATGAAAAACTGTTTTTT
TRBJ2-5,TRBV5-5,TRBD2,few,CASSYPSGTYQETQYF,TGTGCCAGCAGCTACCCTAGCGGGACGTACCAAGAGACCCAGTACTTC
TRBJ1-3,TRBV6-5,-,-,CASSRDPGNTIYF,TGTGCCAGCAGCCGAGATCCTGGAAACACCATATATTTT
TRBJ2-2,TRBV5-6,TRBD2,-,CASSFLGAGVTGELFF,TGTGCCAGCAGCTTTCTTGGGGCGGGAGTCACCGGGGAGCTGTTTTTT